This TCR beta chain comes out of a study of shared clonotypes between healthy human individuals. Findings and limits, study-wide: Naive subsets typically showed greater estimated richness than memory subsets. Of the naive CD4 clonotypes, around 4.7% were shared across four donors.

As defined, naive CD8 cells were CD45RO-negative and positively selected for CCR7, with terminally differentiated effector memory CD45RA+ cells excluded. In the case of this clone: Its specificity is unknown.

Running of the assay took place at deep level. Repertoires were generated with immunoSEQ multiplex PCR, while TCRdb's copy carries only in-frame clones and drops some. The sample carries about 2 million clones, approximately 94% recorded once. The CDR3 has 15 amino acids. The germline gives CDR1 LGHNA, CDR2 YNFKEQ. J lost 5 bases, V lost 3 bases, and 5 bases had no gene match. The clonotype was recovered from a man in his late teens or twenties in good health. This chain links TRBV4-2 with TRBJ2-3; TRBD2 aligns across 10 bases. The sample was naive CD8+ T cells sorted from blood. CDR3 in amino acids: CASSQLAGEGDTQYF. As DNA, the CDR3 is TGTGCCAGCAGCCAGCTAGCGGGAGAGGGAGATACGCAGTATTTT.